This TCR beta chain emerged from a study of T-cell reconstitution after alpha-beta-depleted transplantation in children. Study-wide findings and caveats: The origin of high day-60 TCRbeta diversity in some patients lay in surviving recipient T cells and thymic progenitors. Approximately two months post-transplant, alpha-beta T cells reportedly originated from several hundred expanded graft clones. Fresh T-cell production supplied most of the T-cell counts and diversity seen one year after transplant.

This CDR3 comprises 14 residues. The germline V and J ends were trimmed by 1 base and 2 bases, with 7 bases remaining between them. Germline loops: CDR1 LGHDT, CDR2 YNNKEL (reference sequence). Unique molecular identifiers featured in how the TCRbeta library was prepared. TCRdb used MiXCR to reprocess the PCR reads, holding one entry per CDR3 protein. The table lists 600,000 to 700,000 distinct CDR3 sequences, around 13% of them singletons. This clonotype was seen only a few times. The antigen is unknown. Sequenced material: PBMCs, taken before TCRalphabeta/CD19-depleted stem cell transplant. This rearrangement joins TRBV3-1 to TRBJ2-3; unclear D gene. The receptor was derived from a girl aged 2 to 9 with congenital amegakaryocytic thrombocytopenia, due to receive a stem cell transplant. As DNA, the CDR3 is TGTGCCAGCAGCCAAGCCCACGCCACAGATACGCAGTATTTT. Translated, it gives CASSQAHATDTQYF.